A selection of T cell receptor beta chains follows, all from one sample in a study of PD-L1 blockade in urothelial cancer. TCRdb keeps only in-frame clones here, not all; method: immunoSEQ multiplex PCR. Of tens of thousands of clones in the sample, 75% to 85% are singletons; the top ten hold roughly 7%. Material: PBMCs, obtained around atezolizumab (anti-PD-L1) treatment. The receptors were sampled from a man in his sixties with urothelial cancer. Each CDR3 is given with its conserved first and last residue. Not every row has a clone size; where given, it reads once, few, many or a size class.

v_call	j_call	clone_size	cdr3_aa
TRBV2	TRBJ1-6	NA	CASRAGGDNSPLHF
TRBV5-1	TRBJ2-5	once	CASSSFLQGAETQYF
TRBV6-1	TRBJ1-5	NA	CASRLHGGAEQPQHF
TRBV6-6	TRBJ1-5	NA	CASSYPRQGNQPQHF
TRBV4-2	TRBJ1-2	NA	CASSAGGGYGYTF
TRBV11-2	TRBJ2-3	NA	CASSRVPGLAGSTQYF
TRBV7-3	TRBJ2-1	few	CASSPTSGGVGEQFF
TRBV7-2	TRBJ2-5	NA	CASSFGRGFQETQYF
TRBV10-1	TRBJ2-3	NA	CASSESAGGLGTDTQYF
TRBV7-9	TRBJ2-7	once	CASSSTVDRAEQYF
TRBV5-6	TRBJ2-7	NA	CASSSIQGREQYF
TRBV4-1	TRBJ2-5	NA	CASSHPTETQYF
TRBV6-6	TRBJ2-5	NA	CASSSPGGETQYF
TRBV6-5	TRBJ2-6	NA	CATRRDSSGANVLTF
TRBV18	TRBJ2-7	NA	CASLSSGTPNEQYF
TRBV30	TRBJ1-2	NA	CAWVQGENGYTF
TRBV5-1	TRBJ2-7	NA	CASSLQGQSPDEQYF
TRBV19	TRBJ1-1	NA	CASSISVNTEAFF
TRBV10-1	TRBJ2-1	once	CASSTSGNNEQFF